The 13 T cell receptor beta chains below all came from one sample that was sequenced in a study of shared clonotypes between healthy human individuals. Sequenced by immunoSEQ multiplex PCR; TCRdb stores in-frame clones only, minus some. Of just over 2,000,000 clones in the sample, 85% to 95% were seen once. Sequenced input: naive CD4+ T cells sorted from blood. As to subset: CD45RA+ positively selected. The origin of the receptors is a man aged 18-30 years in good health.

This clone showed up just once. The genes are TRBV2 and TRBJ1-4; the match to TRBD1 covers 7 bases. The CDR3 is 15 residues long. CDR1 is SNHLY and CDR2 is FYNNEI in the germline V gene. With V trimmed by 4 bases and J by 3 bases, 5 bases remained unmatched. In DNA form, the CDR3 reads TGTGCCAGCAGTGGGTTCACAGGGGCTAATGAAAAACTGTTTTTT. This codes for CASSGFTGANEKLFF.

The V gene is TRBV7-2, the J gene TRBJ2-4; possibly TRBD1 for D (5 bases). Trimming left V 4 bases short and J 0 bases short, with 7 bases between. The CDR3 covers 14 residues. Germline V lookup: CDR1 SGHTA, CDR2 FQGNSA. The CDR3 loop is CASSSQGAKNIQYF. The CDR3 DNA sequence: TGTGCCAGCAGCTCCCAGGGAGCCAAAAACATTCAGTACTTC. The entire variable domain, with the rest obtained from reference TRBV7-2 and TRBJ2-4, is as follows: GAGVSQSPSNKVTEKGKDVELRCDPISGHTALYWYRQSLGQGLEFLIYFQGNSAPDKSGLPSDRFSAERTGGSVSTLTIQRTQQEDSAVYLCASSSQGAKNIQYFGAGTRLSVL.

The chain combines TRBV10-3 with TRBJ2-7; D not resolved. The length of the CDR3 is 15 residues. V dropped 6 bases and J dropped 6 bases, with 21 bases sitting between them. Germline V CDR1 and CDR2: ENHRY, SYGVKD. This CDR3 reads CAIRPDGPNTPEQYF. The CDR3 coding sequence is TGTGCCATCAGGCCGGACGGACCTAATACTCCCGAGCAGTACTTC.

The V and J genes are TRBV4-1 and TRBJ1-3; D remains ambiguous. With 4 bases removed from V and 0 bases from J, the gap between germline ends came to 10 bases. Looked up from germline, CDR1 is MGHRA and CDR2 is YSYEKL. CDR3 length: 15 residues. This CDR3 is CASSLGSPSGNTIYF. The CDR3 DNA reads TGCGCCAGCAGCCTCGGCAGTCCCTCTGGAAACACCATATATTTT.

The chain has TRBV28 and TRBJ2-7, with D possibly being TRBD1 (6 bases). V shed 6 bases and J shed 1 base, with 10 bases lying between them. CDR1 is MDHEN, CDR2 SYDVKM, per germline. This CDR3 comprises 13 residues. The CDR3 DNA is TGTGCCAGCAGGGAAGGACAGTCCTACGAGCAGTACTTC. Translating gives CASREGQSYEQYF.

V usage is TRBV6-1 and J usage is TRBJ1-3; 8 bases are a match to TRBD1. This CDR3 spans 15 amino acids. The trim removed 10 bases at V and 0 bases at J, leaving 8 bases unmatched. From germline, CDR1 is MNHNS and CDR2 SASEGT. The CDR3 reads CATKSTGGSGNTIYF. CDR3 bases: TGTGCCACCAAGTCCACAGGGGGCTCTGGAAACACCATATATTTT.

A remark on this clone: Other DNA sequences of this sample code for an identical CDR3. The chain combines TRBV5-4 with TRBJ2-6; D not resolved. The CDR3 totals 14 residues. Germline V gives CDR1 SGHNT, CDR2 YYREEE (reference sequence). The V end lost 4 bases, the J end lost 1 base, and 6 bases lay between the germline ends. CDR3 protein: CASSPVSGANVLTF. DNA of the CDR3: TGTGCCAGCAGCCCGGTGTCTGGGGCCAACGTCCTGACTTTC.

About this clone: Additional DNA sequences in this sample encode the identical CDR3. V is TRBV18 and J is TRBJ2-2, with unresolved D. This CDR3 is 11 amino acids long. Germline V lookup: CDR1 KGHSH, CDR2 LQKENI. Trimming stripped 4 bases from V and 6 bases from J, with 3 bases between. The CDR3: CASSLPGELFF. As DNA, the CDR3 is TGTGCCAGCTCACTACCCGGGGAGCTGTTTTTT.

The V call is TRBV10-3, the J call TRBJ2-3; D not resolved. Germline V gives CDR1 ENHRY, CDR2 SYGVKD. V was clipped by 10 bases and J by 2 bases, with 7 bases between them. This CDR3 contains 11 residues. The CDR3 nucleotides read TGTGCCACCATAAACACAGATACGCAGTATTTT. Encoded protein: CATINTDTQYF.

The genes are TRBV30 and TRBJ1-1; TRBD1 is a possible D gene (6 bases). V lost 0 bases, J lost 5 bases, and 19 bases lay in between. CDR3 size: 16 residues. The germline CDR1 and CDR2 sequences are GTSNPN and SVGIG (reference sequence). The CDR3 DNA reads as TGTGCCTGGAGTGTCTACGCTACAGGGATCAGGACTGAAGCTTTCTTT. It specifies CAWSVYATGIRTEAFF.

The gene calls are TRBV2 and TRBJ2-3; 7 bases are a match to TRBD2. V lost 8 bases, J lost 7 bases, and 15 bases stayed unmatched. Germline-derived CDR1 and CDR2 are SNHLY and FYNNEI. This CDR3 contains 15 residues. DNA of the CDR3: TGTGCCAGCCAGGCTAGCCGGGGGGTACGTTATACGCAGTATTTT. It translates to CASQASRGVRYTQYF.

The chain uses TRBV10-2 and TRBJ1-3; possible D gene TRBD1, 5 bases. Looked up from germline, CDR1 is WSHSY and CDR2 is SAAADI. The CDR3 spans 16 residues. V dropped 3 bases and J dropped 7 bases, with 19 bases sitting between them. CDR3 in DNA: TGCGCCAGCAGTGACGGGTCGCTTGGGCAGGGCAACACCATATATTTT. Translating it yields CASSDGSLGQGNTIYF.

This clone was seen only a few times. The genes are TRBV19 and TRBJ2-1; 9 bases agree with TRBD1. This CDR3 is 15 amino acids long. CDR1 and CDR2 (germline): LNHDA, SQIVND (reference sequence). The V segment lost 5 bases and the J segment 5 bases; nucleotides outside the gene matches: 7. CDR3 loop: CASSSDRGPHNEQFF. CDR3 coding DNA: TGTGCCAGTAGTTCGGACAGGGGTCCACACAATGAGCAGTTCTTC.